The entry below describes one T cell receptor beta chain. The source of the sample is a study of blood T cell repertoires in COVID-19. From germline, CDR1 is GTSNPN and CDR2 SVGIG (reference sequence). This CDR3 contains 14 residues. The ends lost 5 bases at V and 10 bases at J; junction bases unmatched: 10. TCRdb keeps only in-frame clones here, not all; method: immunoSEQ multiplex PCR. The data show around 190,000 clones, with about 83% seen just once and 5% to 7% held by the top ten. Sequences were obtained from PBMCs or T cells enriched from blood (not recorded which). The TCR comes from a man aged 35-49 years with acute COVID-19. This sequence joins TRBV30 and TRBJ1-4; 10 nucleotides line up with TRBD1. The CDR3 reads CAWATGQGSGKLFF. CDR3 sequence (DNA): TGTGCCTGGGCCACGGGACAGGGGTCCGGAAAACTGTTTTTT.